A single T cell receptor beta chain is shown here with its context. Its antigen specificity is not known. Base quality data are lacking; no much larger clone is found one base away. The entry originates in a study of siplizumab effects on memory and regulatory T cells (dated by TCRdb to about 2019). General notes on the study: The study looked at the effect of siplizumab, an anti-CD2 antibody, on alloreactive T-cell subsets in allogeneic mixed lymphocyte reactions made from human PBMCs. The study at large found these results: About 75-95% of proliferating CD4+ or CD8+ clones could not be given a naive or memory phenotype. Unstimulated naive T cells appeared to be more diverse than memory T cells, and naive cells seemed to make a substantial contribution to the alloresponse. Among mappable alloreactive CD4+ clones, an average Treg-derived fraction of about 70% was observed with siplizumab, compared with roughly 28% in control reactions. Because sequences below about 10^-5 frequency were poorly captured, only a minor fraction of alloreactive clones could be mapped to unstimulated subsets. Siplizumab significantly reduced the cumulative frequency of alloreactive sequences traceable to unstimulated CD4+ memory T cells. Whether proliferating Tregs from siplizumab cultures actually had suppressive function was not functionally confirmed.

The method was the immunoSEQ multiplex PCR assay. Each sample had some 10^5 TCR templates assayed by the deep sequencing platform. Genomic DNA extracted from sorted T cells was the material used for TCRbeta CDR3 sequencing. In the authors' own workflow: The R programming language was used for the clonal analysis of the TCRbeta CDR3 data. Unstimulated samples were compared with post-reaction CFSE-low samples to define alloreactive CD4+ and CD8+ clones. Regulatory or non-regulatory origin of alloreactive CD4+ clones was assigned by matching sequences to the sorted unstimulated Treg and non-Treg repertoires. Here the immuneACCESS table is served through TCRdb, limited to in-frame sequences with V and J called. Missing clones are a known gap in these copies; in checked studies unresolved V genes cover under half, and the rest lacks a known reason. The V and J calls and the clone size are those of that table, but D and trimming were determined from the DNA. The sample records about 120,000 clones, around 93% of which are singletons. The biggest ten clones account for roughly 0.16% of the sample.

TCRbeta CDR3 sequencing was performed on sorted unstimulated T cells and on proliferating T cells recovered from mixed lymphocyte reactions. Fresh whole blood from nine to eleven HLA-typed healthy donors was used to isolate PBMCs. To map where alloreactive clones came from, CD4+ non-regulatory T cells in the unstimulated state were FACS-sorted. Source material: non-Treg CD4+ T cells sorted from blood. Read against the paper, the sample's cell subset or site label means: FACS-sorted unstimulated CD4+ non-regulatory T cells. The receptor comes from a human donor in good health.

The CDR3 loop reads CASSLQGGINTEAFF. The sequenced DNA: TGTGCCAGCAGCTTACAGGGGGGAATAAACACTGAAGCTTTCTTT. The chain is encoded by TRBV7-9 joined to TRBJ1-1; 7 bases in the middle match TRBD1. The V end gives up 2 bases and the J end 2 bases, leaving 5 bases in the junction not matched to a gene. The CDR3 holds 15 amino acids from the cysteine to the phenylalanine. Only the CDR3 portion is preserved as DNA: 45 bases, with reading frame beginning at the first base. CDR1 and CDR2, per the germline V gene (reference sequence), are SEHNR and FQNEAQ.